The clone carrying this T cell receptor (beta chain) was recorded a few times. iRepertoire HTBI primers and Arm-PCR of CDR3 regions built TCR beta libraries. Authors' analysis steps: Sample data revealed approximately 60 TRBV and under 15 TRBJ segments. MiXCR was run by TCRdb on the multiplex PCR reads, yielding one entry per CDR3 protein. TCRdb's processing, not the study's, gives the V and J calls here. The repertoire has approximately 310,000 distinct CDR3 sequences, 18% of them found once; the top ten carry less than 45%. The record originates from a study of regulatory T cells in long-lasting Graves disease. Study-level background: Less than 3 months of antithyroid drugs had been taken by newly diagnosed Graves' patients.

Time point here: newly diagnosed GD, antithyroid drugs for less than 3 months. Preparation of the TCR library used RNA extracted from PBMCs. Trimming removed 5 bases at V and 1 base at J, with 21 bases between. The CDR3 contains 17 residues. CDR1 and CDR2 from the germline V gene are MNHNS and SASEGT. The gene calls are TRBV6-1 and TRBJ2-7; D is possibly TRBD2 (6 bases). Sequencing was performed on peripheral blood mononuclear cells (PBMCs), taken at new diagnosis, from a patient treated with antithyroid drugs. The TCR sequence derives from a female donor with Graves disease. CDR3 in amino acids: CASSTNLGGPGSYEQYF. The DNA for the CDR3 is TGTGCCAGCAGTACAAATCTGGGAGGCCCTGGGTCCTACGAGCAGTACTTC.